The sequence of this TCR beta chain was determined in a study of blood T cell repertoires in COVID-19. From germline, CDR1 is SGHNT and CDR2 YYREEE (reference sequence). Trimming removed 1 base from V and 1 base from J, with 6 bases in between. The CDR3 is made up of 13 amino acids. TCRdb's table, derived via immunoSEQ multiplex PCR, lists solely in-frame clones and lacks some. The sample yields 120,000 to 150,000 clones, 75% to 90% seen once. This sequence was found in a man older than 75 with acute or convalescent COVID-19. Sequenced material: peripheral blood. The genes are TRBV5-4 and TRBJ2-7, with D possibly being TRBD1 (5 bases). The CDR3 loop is CASSLQGSYEQYF. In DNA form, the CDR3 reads TGTGCCAGCAGCTTGCAGGGTTCCTACGAGCAGTACTTC.